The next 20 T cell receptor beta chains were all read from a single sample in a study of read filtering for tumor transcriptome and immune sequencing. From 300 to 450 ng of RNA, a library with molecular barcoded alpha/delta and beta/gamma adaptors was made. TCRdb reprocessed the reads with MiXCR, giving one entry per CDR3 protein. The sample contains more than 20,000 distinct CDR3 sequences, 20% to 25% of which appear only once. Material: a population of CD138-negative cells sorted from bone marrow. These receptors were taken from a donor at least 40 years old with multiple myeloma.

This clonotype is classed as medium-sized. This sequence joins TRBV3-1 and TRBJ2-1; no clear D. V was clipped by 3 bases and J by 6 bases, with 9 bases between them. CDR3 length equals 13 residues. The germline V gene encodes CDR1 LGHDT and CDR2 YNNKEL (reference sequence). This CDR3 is CASSHGSSNEQFF. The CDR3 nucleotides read TGTGCCAGCAGCCATGGTAGTTCCAATGAGCAGTTCTTC.

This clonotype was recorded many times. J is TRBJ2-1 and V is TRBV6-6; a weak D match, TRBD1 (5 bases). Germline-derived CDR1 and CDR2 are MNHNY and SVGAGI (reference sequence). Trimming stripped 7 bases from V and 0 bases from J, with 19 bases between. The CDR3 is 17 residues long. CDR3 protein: CASTLGGARSSYNEQFF. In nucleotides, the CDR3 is TGTGCCAGCACCCTCGGTGGGGCAAGGAGCTCCTACAATGAGCAGTTCTTC.

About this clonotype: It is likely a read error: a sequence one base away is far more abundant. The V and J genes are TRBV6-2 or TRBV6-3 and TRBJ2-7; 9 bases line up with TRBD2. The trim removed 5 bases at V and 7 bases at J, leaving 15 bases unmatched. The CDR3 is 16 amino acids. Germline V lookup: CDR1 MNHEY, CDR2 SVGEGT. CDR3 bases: TGTGCCAGCAGTACCCTAGCGGGGAGCTCCTACAATGAGCAGTACTTC. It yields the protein CASSTLAGSSYNEQYF.

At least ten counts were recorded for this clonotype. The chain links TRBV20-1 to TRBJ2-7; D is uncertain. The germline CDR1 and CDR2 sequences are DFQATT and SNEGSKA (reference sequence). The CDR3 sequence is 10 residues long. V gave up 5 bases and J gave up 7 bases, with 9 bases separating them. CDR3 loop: CSAPLREQYF. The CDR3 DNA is TGCAGTGCTCCCCTGCGAGAGCAGTACTTC.

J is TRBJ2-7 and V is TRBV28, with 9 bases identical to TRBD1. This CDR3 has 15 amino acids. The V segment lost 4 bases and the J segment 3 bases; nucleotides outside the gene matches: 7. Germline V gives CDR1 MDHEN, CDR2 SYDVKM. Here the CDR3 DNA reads TGTGCCAGCAGTTCGGCCGGGACAGGGCACTACGAGCAGTACTTC. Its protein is CASSSAGTGHYEQYF.

The CDR3 bases are TGTGCCAGCAGTTTAATGCGGGAGGGCATTCAAGAGACCCAGTACTTC. It is translated as CASSLMREGIQETQYF. This rearrangement joins TRBV28 to TRBJ2-5; 9 bases agree with TRBD2. The germline CDR1 and CDR2 sequences are MDHEN and SYDVKM. The CDR3 extends over 16 amino acids. Trimming took 2 bases from V and 2 from J; bases not matched to a gene: 6.

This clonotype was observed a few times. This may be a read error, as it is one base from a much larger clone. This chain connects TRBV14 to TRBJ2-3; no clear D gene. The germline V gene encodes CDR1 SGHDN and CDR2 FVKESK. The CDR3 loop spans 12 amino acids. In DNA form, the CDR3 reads TGTGCCAGCAGCCAAGTCGACCATACGCGGTATTTT. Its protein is CASSQVDHTRYF.

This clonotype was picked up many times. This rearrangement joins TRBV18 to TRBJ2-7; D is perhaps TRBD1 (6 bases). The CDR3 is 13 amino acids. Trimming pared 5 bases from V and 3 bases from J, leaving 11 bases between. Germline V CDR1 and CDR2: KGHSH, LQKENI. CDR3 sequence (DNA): TGTGCCAGCTCAAGGACAGACGTCTACGAGCAGTACTTC. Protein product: CASSRTDVYEQYF.

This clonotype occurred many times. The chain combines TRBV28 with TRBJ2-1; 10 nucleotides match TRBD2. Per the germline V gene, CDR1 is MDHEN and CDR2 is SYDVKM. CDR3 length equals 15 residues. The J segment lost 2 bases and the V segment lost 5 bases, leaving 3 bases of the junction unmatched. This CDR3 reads CASSPAGGPYNEQFF. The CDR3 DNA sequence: TGTGCCAGCAGTCCAGCGGGGGGGCCCTACAATGAGCAGTTCTTC.

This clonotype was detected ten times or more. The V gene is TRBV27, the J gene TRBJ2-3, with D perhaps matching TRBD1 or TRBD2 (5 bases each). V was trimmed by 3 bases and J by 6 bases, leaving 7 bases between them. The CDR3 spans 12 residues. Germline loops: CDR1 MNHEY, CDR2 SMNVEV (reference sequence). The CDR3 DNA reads TGTGCCAGCAGTTTCGGGGCCGATACGCAGTATTTT. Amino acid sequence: CASSFGADTQYF.

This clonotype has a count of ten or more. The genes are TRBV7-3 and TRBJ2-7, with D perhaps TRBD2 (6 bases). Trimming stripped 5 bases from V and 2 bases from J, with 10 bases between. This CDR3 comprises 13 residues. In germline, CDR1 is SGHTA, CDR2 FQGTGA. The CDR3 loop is CASSPGGTYEQYF. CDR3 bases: TGTGCCAGCAGCCCTGGGGGGACCTACGAGCAGTACTTC.

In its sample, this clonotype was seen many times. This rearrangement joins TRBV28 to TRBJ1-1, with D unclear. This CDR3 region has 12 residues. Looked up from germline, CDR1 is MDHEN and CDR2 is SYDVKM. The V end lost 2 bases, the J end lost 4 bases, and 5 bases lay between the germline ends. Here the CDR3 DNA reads TGTGCCAGCAGTTTAAGGGCCACTGAAGCTTTCTTT. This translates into CASSLRATEAFF.

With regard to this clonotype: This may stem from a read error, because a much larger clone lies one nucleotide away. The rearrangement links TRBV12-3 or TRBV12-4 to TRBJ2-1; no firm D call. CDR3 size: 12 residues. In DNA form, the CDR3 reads TGTGCCAGCAGTTTACTCGTTTACGAGCGGTTCTTC. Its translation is CASSLLVYERFF.

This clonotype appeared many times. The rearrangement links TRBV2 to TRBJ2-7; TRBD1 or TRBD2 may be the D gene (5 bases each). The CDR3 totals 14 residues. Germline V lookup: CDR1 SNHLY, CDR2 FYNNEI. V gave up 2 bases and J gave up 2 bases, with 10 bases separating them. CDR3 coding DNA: TGTGCCAGCAGTGAAATGGGGGTTCCCTACGAGCAGTACTTC. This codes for CASSEMGVPYEQYF.

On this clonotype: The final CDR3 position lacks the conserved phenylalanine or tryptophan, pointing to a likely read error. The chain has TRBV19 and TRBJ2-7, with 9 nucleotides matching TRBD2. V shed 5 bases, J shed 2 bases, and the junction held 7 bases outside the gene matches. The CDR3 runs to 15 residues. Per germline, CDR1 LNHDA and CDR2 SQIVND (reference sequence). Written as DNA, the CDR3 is TGTGCCAGTAGTGGTCCGCGGGAGGGGACCTACGAGCAGTACATC. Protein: CASSGPREGTYEQYI.

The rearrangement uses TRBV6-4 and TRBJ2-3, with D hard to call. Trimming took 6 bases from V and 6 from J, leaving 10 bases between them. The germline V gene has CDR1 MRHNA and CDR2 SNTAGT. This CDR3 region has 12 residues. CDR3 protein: CASSALGDTQYF. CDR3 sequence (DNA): TGTGCCAGCAGCGCTTTGGGCGATACGCAGTATTTT.

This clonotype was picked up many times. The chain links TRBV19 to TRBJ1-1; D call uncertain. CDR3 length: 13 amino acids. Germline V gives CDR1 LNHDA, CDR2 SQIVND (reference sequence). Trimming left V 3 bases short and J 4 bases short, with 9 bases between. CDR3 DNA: TGTGCCAGTAGTATCACGGCGGCCACTGAAGCTTTCTTT. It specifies CASSITAATEAFF.

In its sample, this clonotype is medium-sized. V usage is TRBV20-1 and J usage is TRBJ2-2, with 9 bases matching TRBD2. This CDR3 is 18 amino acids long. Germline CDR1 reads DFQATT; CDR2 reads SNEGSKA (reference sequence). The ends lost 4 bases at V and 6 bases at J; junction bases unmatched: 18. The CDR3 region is CSAMTEWIAGVTAGELFF. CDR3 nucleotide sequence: TGCAGTGCTATGACCGAATGGATAGCGGGAGTAACAGCCGGGGAGCTGTTTTTT.

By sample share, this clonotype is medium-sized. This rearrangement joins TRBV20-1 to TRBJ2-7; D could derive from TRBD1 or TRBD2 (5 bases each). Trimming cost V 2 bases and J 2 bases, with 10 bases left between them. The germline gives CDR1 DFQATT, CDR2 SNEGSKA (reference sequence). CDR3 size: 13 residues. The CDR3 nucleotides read TGCAGTGCTAGACAGGGAGACACCTACGAGCAGTACTTC. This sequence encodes CSARQGDTYEQYF.

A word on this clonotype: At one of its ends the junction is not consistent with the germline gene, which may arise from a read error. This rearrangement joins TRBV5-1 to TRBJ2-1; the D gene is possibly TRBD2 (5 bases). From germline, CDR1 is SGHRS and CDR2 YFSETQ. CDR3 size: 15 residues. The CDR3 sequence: CACKRAYYSDNEQFF. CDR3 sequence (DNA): TGCGCCTGTAAGAGGGCATACTACTCCGACAATGAGCAGTTCTTC.